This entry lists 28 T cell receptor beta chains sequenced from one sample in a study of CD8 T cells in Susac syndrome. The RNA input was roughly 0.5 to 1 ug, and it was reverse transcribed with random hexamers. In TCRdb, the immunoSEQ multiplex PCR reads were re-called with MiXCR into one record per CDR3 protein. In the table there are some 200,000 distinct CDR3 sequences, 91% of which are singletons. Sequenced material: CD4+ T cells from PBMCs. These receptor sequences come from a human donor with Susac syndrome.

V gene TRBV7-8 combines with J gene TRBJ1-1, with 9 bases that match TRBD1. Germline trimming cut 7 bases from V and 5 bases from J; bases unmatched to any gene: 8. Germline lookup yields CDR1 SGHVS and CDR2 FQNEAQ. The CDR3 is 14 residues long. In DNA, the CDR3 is TGTGCCAGCACCAAGGACAGGGGCCAGACTGAAGCTTTCTTT. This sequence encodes CASTKDRGQTEAFF. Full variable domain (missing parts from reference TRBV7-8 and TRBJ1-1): GAGVSQSPRYKVAKRGQDVALRCDPISGHVSLFWYQQALGQGPEFLTYFQNEAQLDKSGLPSDRFFAERPEGSVSTLKIQRTQQEDSAVYLCASTKDRGQTEAFFGQGTRLTVV.

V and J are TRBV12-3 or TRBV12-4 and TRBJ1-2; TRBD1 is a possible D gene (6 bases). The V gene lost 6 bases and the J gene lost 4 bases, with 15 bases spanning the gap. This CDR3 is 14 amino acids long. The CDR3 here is CASRRQVRGYGYTF. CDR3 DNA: TGTGCCAGCAGACGACAGGTCCGCGGCTATGGCTACACCTTC.

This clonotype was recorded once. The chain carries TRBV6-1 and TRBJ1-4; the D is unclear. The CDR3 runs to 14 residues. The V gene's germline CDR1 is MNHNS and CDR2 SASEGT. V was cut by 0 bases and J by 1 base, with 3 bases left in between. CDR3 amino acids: CASSEAGTNEKLFF. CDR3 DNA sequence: TGTGCCAGCAGTGAAGCTGGAACTAATGAAAAACTGTTTTTT.

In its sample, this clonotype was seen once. CDR3 amino acids: CSARETDNYGYTF. The CDR3 region has the DNA TGCAGTGCTAGAGAAACAGATAACTATGGCTACACCTTC. The chain employs TRBV20-1 and TRBJ1-2; D gene uncertain. V was trimmed by 0 bases and J by 1 base, leaving 6 bases between them. Germline V gives CDR1 DFQATT, CDR2 SNEGSKA (reference sequence). The CDR3 runs 13 residues.

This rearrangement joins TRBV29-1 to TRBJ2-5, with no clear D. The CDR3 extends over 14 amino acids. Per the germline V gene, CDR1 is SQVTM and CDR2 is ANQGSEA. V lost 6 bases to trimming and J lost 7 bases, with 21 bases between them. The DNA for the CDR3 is TGCAGCGTCCGGTACCCGTCCGACCGGCGGACCCAGTACTTC. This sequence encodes CSVRYPSDRRTQYF.

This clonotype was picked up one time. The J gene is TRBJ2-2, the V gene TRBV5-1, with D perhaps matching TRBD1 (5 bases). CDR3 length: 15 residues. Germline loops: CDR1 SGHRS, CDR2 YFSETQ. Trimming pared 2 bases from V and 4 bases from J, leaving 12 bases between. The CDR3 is CASSFATASTGELFF. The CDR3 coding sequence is TGCGCCAGCAGCTTTGCGACAGCAAGCACCGGGGAGCTGTTTTTT.

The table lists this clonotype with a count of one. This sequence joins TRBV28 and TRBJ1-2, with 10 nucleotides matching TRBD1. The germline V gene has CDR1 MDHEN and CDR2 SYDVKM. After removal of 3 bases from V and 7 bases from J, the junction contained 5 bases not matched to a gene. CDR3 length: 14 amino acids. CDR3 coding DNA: TGTGCCAGCAGTTTGGGGGACAGGGGCTCTGGCTACACCTTC. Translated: CASSLGDRGSGYTF.

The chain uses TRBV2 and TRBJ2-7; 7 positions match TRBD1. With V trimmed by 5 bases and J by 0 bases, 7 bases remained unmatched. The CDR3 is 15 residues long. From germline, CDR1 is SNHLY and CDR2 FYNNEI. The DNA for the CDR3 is TGTGCCAGCAGTAGAGAAGGGGGCGACTCCTACGAGCAGTACTTC. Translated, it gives CASSREGGDSYEQYF.

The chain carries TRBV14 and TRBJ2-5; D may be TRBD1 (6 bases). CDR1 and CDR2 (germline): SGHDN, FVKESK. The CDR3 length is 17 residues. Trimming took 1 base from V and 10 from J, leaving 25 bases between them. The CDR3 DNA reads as TGTGCCAGCAGCCAAGGTTTTATCGGGACAAATTGGGTGAACCAGTACTTC. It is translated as CASSQGFIGTNWVNQYF.

The CDR3 bases are TGCGCCAGCAGCCTGGGACCTTACAATGAGCAGTTCTTC. Amino acids: CASSLGPYNEQFF. The chain is built from TRBV5-1 and TRBJ2-1; D may match TRBD1 or TRBD2 (5 bases each). Trimming shortened V by 4 bases and J by 4 bases, and 9 bases separated the two germline ends. The germline CDR1 and CDR2 sequences are SGHRS and YFSETQ. This CDR3 is 13 amino acids long. Full variable domain (remainder filled in from reference TRBV5-1 and TRBJ2-1): KAGVTQTPRYLIKTRGQQVTLSCSPISGHRSVSWYQQTPGQGLQFLFEYFSETQRNKGNFPGRFSGRQFSNSRSEMNVSTLELGDSALYLCASSLGPYNEQFFGPGTRLTVL.

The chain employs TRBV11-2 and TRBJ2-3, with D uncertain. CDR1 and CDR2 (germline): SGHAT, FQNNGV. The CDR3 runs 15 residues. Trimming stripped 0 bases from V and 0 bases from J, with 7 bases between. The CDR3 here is CASSLEEQSTDTQYF. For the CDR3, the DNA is TGTGCCAGCAGCTTAGAGGAGCAGAGCACAGATACGCAGTATTTT.

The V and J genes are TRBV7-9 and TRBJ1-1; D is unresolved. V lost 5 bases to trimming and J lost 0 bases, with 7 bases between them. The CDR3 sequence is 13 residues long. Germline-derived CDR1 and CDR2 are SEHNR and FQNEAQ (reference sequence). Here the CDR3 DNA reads TGTGCCAGCAGCCTAAGGTTGAACACTGAAGCTTTCTTT. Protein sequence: CASSLRLNTEAFF.

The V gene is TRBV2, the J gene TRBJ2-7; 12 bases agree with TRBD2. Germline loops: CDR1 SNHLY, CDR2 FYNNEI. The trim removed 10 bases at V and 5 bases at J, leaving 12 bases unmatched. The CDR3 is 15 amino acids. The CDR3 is CATQQSSGGANEQYF. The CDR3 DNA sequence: TGTGCCACCCAGCAGTCTAGCGGGGGGGCGAACGAGCAGTACTTC. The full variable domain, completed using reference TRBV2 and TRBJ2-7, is EPEVTQTPSHQVTQMGQEVILRCVPISNHLYFYWYRQILGQKVEFLVSFYNNEISEKSEIFDDQFSVERPDGSNFTLKIRSTKLEDSAMYFCATQQSSGGANEQYFGPGTRLTVT.

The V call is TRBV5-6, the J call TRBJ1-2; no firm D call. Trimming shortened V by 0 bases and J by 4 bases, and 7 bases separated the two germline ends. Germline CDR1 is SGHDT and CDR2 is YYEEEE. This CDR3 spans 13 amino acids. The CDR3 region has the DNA TGTGCCAGCAGCTTGGGCTCAGCCTATGGCTACACCTTC. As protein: CASSLGSAYGYTF.

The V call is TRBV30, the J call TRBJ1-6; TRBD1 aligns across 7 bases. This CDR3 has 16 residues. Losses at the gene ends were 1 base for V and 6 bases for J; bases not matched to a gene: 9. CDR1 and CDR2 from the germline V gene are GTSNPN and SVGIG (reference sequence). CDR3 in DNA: TGTGCCTGGAGTGACGGCCAACAGGGGATTAATTCACCCCTCCACTTT. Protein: CAWSDGQQGINSPLHF.

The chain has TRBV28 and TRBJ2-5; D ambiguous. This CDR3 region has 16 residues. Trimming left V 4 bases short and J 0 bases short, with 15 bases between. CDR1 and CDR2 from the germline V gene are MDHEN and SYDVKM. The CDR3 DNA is TGTGCCAGCAGTTACTTCCCTTCGGGTTACCAAGAGACCCAGTACTTC. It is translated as CASSYFPSGYQETQYF.

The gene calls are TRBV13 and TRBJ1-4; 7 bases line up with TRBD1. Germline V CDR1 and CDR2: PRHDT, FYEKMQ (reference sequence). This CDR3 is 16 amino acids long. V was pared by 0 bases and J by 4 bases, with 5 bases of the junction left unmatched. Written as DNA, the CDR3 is TGTGCCAGCAGCTTAGGTCGAGGGGGCTTTAATGAAAAACTGTTTTTT. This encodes CASSLGRGGFNEKLFF.

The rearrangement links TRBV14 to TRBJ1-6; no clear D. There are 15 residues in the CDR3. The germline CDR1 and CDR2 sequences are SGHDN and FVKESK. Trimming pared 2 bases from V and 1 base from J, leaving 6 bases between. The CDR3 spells CASSQRQSYNSPLHF. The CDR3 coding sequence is TGTGCCAGCAGCCAACGCCAATCCTATAATTCACCCCTCCACTTT.

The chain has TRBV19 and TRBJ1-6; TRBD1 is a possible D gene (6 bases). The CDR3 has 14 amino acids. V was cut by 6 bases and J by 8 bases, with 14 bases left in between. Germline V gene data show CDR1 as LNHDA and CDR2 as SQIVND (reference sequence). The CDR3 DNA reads TGTGCCAGTAGGGAACGGACAGAAGATTCACCCCTCCACTTT. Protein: CASRERTEDSPLHF.

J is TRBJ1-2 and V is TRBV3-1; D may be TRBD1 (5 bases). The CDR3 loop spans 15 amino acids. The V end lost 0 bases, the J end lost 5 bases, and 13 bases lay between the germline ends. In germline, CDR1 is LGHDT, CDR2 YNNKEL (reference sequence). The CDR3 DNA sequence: TGTGCCAGCAGCCAAGATCTCGGCAGGGAATATGGCTACACCTTC. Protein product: CASSQDLGREYGYTF.

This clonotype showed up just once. Here the CDR3 reads CSARDRANTGELFF. CDR3 DNA sequence: TGCAGTGCTAGAGATAGAGCGAACACCGGGGAGCTGTTTTTT. The rearrangement joins TRBV20-1 to TRBJ2-2, with D unresolved. This CDR3 is 14 amino acids long. The ends were cut back, 0 bases at V and 0 bases at J, with 5 bases in the middle. Germline lookup yields CDR1 DFQATT and CDR2 SNEGSKA (reference sequence).

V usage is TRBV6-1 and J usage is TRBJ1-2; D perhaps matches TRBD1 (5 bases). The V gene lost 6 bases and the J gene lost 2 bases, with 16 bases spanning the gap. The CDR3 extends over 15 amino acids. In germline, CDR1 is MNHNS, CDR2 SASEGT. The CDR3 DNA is TGTGCCAGCAGGCGTCCCGGACAAGTCAACTATGGCTACACCTTC. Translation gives CASRRPGQVNYGYTF.

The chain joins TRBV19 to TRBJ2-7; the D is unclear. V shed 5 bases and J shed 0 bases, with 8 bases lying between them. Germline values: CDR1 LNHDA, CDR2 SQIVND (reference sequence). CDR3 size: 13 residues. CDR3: CASSHPSSYEQYF. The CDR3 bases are TGTGCCAGTAGTCACCCGAGCTCCTACGAGCAGTACTTC.

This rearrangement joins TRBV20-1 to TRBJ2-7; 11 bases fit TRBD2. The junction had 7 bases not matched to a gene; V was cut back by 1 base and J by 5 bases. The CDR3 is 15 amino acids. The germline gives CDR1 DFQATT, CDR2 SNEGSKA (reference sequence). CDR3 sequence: CSARAGTSGSDEQYF. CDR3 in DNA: TGCAGTGCTAGAGCGGGAACTAGCGGGAGCGACGAGCAGTACTTC.

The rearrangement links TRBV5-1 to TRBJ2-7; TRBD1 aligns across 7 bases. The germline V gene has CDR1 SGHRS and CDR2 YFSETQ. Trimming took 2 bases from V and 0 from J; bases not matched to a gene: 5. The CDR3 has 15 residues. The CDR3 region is CASSFDRASSYEQYF. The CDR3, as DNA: TGCGCCAGCAGCTTTGACAGGGCCAGCTCCTACGAGCAGTACTTC.

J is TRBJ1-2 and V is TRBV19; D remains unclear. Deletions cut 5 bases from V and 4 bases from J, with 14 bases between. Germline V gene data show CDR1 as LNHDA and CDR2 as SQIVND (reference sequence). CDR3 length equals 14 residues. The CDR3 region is CASSDPARVYGYTF. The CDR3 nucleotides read TGTGCCAGTAGTGACCCGGCGCGTGTCTATGGCTACACCTTC.

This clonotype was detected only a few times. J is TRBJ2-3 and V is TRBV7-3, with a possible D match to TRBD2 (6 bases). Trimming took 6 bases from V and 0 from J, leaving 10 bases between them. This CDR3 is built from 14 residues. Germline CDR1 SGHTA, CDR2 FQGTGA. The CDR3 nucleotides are TGTGCCAGCAGTTCCGGGACTAGCACAGATACGCAGTATTTT. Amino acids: CASSSGTSTDTQYF.

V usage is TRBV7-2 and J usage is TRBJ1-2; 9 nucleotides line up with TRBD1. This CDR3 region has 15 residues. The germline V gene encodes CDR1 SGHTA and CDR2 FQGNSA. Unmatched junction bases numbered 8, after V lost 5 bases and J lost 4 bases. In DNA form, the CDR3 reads TGTGCCAGCAGCGCCGCGGGACAGGGAATCTATGGCTACACCTTC. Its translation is CASSAAGQGIYGYTF. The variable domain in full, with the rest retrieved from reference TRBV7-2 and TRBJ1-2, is GAGVSQSPSNKVTEKGKDVELRCDPISGHTALYWYRQSLGQGLEFLIYFQGNSAPDKSGLPSDRFSAERTGGSVSTLTIQRTQQEDSAVYLCASSAAGQGIYGYTFGSGTRLTVV.